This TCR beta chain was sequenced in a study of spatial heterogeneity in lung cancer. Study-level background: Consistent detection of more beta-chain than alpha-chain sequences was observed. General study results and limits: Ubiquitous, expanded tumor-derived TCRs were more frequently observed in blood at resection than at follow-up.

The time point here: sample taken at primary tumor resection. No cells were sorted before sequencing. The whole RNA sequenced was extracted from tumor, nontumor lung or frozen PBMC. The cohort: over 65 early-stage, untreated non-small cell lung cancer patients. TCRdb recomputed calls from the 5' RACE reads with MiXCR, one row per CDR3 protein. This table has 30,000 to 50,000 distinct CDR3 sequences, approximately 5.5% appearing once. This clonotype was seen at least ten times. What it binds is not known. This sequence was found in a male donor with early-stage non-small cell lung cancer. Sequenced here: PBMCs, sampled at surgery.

CDR3 sequence: CASSFDVSYGYTF. The CDR3, as DNA: TGTGCCAGCAGCTTTGACGTTAGCTATGGCTACACCTTC. The chain has TRBV14 and TRBJ1-2; D remains ambiguous. V shed 5 bases and J shed 4 bases, with 11 bases lying between them. Per the germline V gene, CDR1 is SGHDN and CDR2 is FVKESK. This CDR3 region has 13 residues. Using reference TRBV14 and TRBJ1-2 for the parts outside the CDR3, the full variable domain is EAGVTQFPSHSVIEKGQTVTLRCDPISGHDNLYWYRRVMGKEIKFLLHFVKESKQDESGMPNNRFLAERTGGTYSTLKVQPAELEDSGVYFCASSFDVSYGYTFGSGTRLTVV.